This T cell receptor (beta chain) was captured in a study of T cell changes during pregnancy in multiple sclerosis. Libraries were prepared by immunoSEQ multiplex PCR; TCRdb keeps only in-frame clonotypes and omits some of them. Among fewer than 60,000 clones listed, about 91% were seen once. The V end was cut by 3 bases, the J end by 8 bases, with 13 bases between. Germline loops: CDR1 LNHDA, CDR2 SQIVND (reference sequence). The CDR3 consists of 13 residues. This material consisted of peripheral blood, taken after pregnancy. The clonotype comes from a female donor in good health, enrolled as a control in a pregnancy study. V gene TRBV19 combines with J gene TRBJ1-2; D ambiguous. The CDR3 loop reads CASSMQAPAGYTF. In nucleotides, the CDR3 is TGTGCCAGTAGTATGCAGGCCCCAGCCGGCTACACCTTC.